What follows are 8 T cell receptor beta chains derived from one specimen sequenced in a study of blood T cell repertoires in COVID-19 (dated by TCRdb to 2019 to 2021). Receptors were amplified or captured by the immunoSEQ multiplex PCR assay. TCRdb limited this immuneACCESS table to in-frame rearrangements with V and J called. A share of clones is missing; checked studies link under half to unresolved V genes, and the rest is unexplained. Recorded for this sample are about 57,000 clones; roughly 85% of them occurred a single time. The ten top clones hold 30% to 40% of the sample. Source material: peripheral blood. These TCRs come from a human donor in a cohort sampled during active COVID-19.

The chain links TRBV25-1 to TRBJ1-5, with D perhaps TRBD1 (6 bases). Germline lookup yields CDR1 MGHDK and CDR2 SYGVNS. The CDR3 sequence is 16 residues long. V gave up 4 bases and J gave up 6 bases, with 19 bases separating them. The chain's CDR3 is CASSAPDSPGSQPQHF. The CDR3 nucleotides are TGTGCCAGCAGTGCCCCGGACAGCCCGGGGAGTCAGCCCCAGCATTTT.

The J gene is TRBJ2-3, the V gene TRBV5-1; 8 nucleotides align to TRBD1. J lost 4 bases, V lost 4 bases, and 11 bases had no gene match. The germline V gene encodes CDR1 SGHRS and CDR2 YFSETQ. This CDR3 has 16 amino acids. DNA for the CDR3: TGCGCCAGCAGCCCCCAGGGGGCGGCCCGGCCAGATACGCAGTATTTT. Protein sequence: CASSPQGAARPDTQYF.

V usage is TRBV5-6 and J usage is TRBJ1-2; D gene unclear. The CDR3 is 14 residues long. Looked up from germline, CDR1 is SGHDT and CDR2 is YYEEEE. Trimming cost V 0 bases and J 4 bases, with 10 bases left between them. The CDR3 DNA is TGTGCCAGCAGCTTGGGCCGGGTCCTCTATGGCTACACCTTC. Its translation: CASSLGRVLYGYTF.

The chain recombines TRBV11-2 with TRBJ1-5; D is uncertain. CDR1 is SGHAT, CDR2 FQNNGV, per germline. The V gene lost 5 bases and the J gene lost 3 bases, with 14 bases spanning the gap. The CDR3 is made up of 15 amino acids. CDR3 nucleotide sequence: TGTGCCAGCAGCCCGAGCGGCAGCCCCAATCAGCCCCAGCATTTT. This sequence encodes CASSPSGSPNQPQHF. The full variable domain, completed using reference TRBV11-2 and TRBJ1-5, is EAGVAQSPRYKIIEKRQSVAFWCNPISGHATLYWYQQILGQGPKLLIQFQNNGVVDDSQLPKDRFSAERLKGVDSTLKIQPAKLEDSAVYLCASSPSGSPNQPQHFGDGTRLSIL.

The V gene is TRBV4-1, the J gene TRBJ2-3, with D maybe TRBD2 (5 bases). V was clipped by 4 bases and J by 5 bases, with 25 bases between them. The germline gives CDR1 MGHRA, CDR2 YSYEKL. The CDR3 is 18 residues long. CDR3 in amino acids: CASSRSPGRAEAGDTQYF. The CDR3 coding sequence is TGCGCCAGCAGCCGATCCCCTGGGCGAGCGGAGGCGGGAGATACGCAGTATTTT.

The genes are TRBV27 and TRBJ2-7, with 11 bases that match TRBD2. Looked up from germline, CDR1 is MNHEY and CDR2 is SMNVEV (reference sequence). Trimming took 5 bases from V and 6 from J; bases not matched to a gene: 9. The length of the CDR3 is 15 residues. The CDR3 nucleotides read TGTGCCAGCAGTAAGACTAGCGGGAAAGTTCGCGAGCAGTACTTC. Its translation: CASSKTSGKVREQYF.

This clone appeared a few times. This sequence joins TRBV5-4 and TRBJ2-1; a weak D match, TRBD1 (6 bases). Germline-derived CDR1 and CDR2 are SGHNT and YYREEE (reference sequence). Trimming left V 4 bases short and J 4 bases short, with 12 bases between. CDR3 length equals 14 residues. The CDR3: CASSRPQGYNEQFF. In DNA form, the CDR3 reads TGTGCCAGCAGCCGGCCTCAGGGGTACAATGAGCAGTTCTTC. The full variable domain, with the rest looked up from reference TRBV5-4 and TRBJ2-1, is ETGVTQSPTHLIKTRGQQVTLRCSSQSGHNTVSWYQQALGQGPQFIFQYYREEENGRGNFPPRFSGLQFPNYSSELNVNALELDDSALYLCASSRPQGYNEQFFGPGTRLTVL.

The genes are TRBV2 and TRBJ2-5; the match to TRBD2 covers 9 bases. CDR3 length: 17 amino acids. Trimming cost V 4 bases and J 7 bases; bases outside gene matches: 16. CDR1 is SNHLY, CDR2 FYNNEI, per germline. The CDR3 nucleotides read TGTGCCAGCAGTGCGGAGACTAGCGGAGCCTCGGGGAGGACCCAGTACTTC. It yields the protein CASSAETSGASGRTQYF.